Shown below are 21 T cell receptor beta chains from a single sample sequenced in a study of cytomegalovirus exposure and HLA in healthy donors. The PCR employed 60 Vbeta primers together with 13 Jbeta primers. The repertoire was sequenced with immunoSEQ multiplex PCR; TCRdb's copy has only in-frame clones and lacks some. The sample records 100,000 to 150,000 clones, 77% being singletons. The specimen sequenced was PBMCs. The source of these receptors is a male donor in good health and CMV-seropositive.

This clone was observed once. This chain links TRBV9 with TRBJ2-1; 10 nucleotides line up with TRBD2. V lost 3 bases and J lost 6; bases outside the gene matches: 27. Germline CDR1 SGDLS, CDR2 YYNGEE. The CDR3 is 22 amino acids. CDR3 residues: CASSGPPSVEQGATSGFNEQFF. The CDR3 coding sequence is TGTGCCAGCAGCGGCCCCCCGTCCGTTGAACAGGGCGCGACTAGCGGGTTCAATGAGCAGTTCTTC.

For the CDR3, the DNA is TGTGCCAGCAGCTTAGGACTAGCGGGGGACCAAGAGACCCAGTACTTC. The encoded protein is CASSLGLAGDQETQYF. The chain joins TRBV7-6 to TRBJ2-5; 12 bases map to TRBD2. The V segment lost 1 base and the J segment 0 bases; nucleotides outside the gene matches: 0. Germline assignment: CDR1 SGHVS and CDR2 FNYEAQ. This CDR3 is 16 amino acids long.

The V gene is TRBV18, the J gene TRBJ2-5; no definite D call. Trimming removed 2 bases from V and 1 base from J, with 8 bases in between. The CDR3 covers 14 residues. The germline V gene has CDR1 KGHSH and CDR2 LQKENI. CDR3 residues: CASSPDQFQETQYF. CDR3 bases: TGTGCCAGCTCACCAGATCAGTTCCAAGAGACCCAGTACTTC.

This rearrangement joins TRBV5-5 to TRBJ1-1, with D tentatively TRBD1 (6 bases). The CDR3 is 14 residues long. CDR1 is SGHKS and CDR2 is YYEKEE in the germline V gene (reference sequence). V dropped 6 bases and J dropped 1 base, with 13 bases sitting between them. For the CDR3, the DNA is TGTGCCAGCAACGAACAGGGCCGGAACACTGAAGCTTTCTTT. It specifies CASNEQGRNTEAFF.

This chain's CDR3 is CAAKRTGLSSYEQYF. CDR3 coding DNA: TGTGCCGCGAAACGGACAGGGCTTTCCTCCTACGAGCAGTACTTC. V and J are TRBV27 and TRBJ2-5; 8 nucleotides match TRBD1. TRBJ2-7 matches the DNA end more closely, so the J call is doubtful. The V gene's germline CDR1 is MNHEY and CDR2 SMNVEV (reference sequence). The CDR3 is made up of 15 amino acids.

This clone has a handful of counts. The genes are TRBV5-1 and TRBJ2-1, with TRBD2 as a possible D gene (6 bases). Germline V CDR1 and CDR2: SGHRS, YFSETQ. The V end lost 2 bases, the J end lost 9 bases, and 15 bases lay between the germline ends. The CDR3 loop spans 14 amino acids. The CDR3 reads CASSFQRETAEQFF. The CDR3 DNA reads as TGCGCCAGCAGCTTTCAACGGGAGACGGCTGAGCAGTTCTTC.

The chain recombines TRBV11-2 with TRBJ2-7; D may be TRBD2 (6 bases). Deletions cut 2 bases from V and 2 bases from J, with 22 bases between. The germline V gene has CDR1 SGHAT and CDR2 FQNNGV. The CDR3 totals 18 residues. CDR3 in DNA: TGTGCCAGCAGCTTATTAGCCCTGGGACTGGAGCTAACCTACGAGCAGTACTTC. This codes for CASSLLALGLELTYEQYF. The full variable domain, in which reference TRBV11-2 and TRBJ2-7 provide the parts outside the CDR3, is EAGVAQSPRYKIIEKRQSVAFWCNPISGHATLYWYQQILGQGPKLLIQFQNNGVVDDSQLPKDRFSAERLKGVDSTLKIQPAKLEDSAVYLCASSLLALGLELTYEQYFGPGTRLTVT.

This clone was found a few times. The genes are TRBV10-3 and TRBJ1-4; 7 nucleotides match TRBD1. Germline CDR1 and CDR2: ENHRY and SYGVKD. This CDR3 has 13 residues. J gave up 3 bases and V 6 bases, and 1 base lay outside the gene matches. The CDR3 region has the DNA TGTGCCATCAGCGGGACAGCTAATGAAAAACTGTTTTTT. Translated, it gives CAISGTANEKLFF.

As concerns this clone: This specimen includes other DNA sequences encoding the same CDR3. V gene TRBV5-1 combines with J gene TRBJ2-7; a weak D match, TRBD1 (6 bases). The V gene lost 3 bases and the J gene lost 0 bases, with 10 bases spanning the gap. This CDR3 is 14 amino acids long. The germline V gene has CDR1 SGHRS and CDR2 YFSETQ. The CDR3 loop is CASSSTGSSYEQYF. CDR3 coding DNA: TGCGCCAGCAGCTCTACAGGGAGCTCCTACGAGCAGTACTTC.

This clone was found a few times. CDR3 protein: CASRDQGARGYTF. The CDR3 coding sequence is TGTGCCAGTCGCGATCAGGGGGCGCGTGGCTACACCTTC. The chain has TRBV19 and TRBJ1-2, with 8 positions matching TRBD1. The germline gives CDR1 LNHDA, CDR2 SQIVND (reference sequence). The J segment lost 7 bases and the V segment lost 8 bases, leaving 9 bases of the junction unmatched. The CDR3 is 13 amino acids.

The J gene is TRBJ2-3, the V gene TRBV19, with 8 bases that match TRBD2. The CDR3 is made up of 20 amino acids. The germline CDR1 and CDR2 sequences are LNHDA and SQIVND (reference sequence). Unmatched junction bases numbered 24, after V lost 5 bases and J lost 5 bases. This CDR3 is CASSLQGVRLATYEVDTQYF. CDR3 coding DNA: TGTGCCAGTAGTCTCCAAGGGGTCCGACTAGCGACCTATGAAGTAGATACGCAGTATTTT.

This chain joins TRBV7-9 and TRBJ2-2, with a tentative D call TRBD2 (5 bases). The V and J ends lost 4 bases and 7 bases respectively, with 10 bases between them. This CDR3 is built from 13 residues. From germline, CDR1 is SEHNR and CDR2 FQNEAQ (reference sequence). In nucleotides, the CDR3 is TGTGCCAGCAGCTGGCTAGCAGTCGGGGAGCTGTTTTTT. The encoded protein is CASSWLAVGELFF.

This clone was detected a few times. This rearrangement joins TRBV27 to TRBJ1-6; TRBD1 agrees at 10 bases. J was trimmed by 6 bases and V by 1 base; bases with no gene match: 12. This CDR3 region has 19 residues. From germline, CDR1 is MNHEY and CDR2 SMNVEV (reference sequence). The CDR3 reads CASSLFTGQGFLSNSPLHF. The CDR3 coding sequence is TGTGCCAGCAGTTTATTCACGGGACAGGGGTTTCTTAGTAATTCACCCCTCCACTTT.

This chain links TRBV7-9 with TRBJ2-6, with 8 bases aligning to TRBD1. This CDR3 contains 18 residues. The germline CDR1 and CDR2 sequences are SEHNR and FQNEAQ (reference sequence). Trimming removed 2 bases from V and 4 bases from J; junction bases left unmatched: 10. As DNA, the CDR3 is TGTGCCAGCAGCTTATTGTGGCAGGGGGCGCGAGGGGCCAACGTCCTGACTTTC. Its translation: CASSLLWQGARGANVLTF.

The chain links TRBV19 to TRBJ1-5; no reliable D call. This CDR3 region has 14 residues. In germline, CDR1 is LNHDA, CDR2 SQIVND (reference sequence). The germline V and J ends were trimmed by 1 base and 5 bases, with 9 bases remaining between them. The CDR3 sequence is CASSIVGGDQPQHF. CDR3 nucleotides: TGTGCCAGTAGTATAGTAGGCGGCGATCAGCCCCAGCATTTT.

CDR3 region: CAISPDSAGSSYEQYF. CDR3 nucleotides: TGTGCCATCAGTCCGGACTCGGCGGGAAGCTCCTACGAGCAGTACTTC. This rearrangement joins TRBV10-3 to TRBJ2-7, with D possibly being TRBD2 (6 bases). V lost 5 bases to trimming and J lost 0 bases, with 17 bases between them. The length of the CDR3 is 16 residues. Germline V lookup: CDR1 ENHRY, CDR2 SYGVKD.

This chain connects TRBV7-9 to TRBJ1-1; D gene ambiguous. The CDR3 is made up of 14 amino acids. Trimming left V 2 bases short and J 1 base short, with 8 bases between. Germline loops: CDR1 SEHNR, CDR2 FQNEAQ (reference sequence). The CDR3 reads CASSLLRGNTEAFF. Here the CDR3 DNA reads TGTGCCAGCAGCTTACTCCGGGGGAACACTGAAGCTTTCTTT.

The genes are TRBV6-5 and TRBJ1-3; D is undetermined. V lost 2 bases and J 0 bases, leaving 11 bases between the germline ends. Germline assignment: CDR1 MNHEY and CDR2 SVGAGI. The CDR3 length is 16 residues. CDR3 residues: CASSYQGASSGNTIYF. CDR3 coding DNA: TGTGCCAGCAGTTACCAAGGAGCAAGCTCTGGAAACACCATATATTTT.

The table lists this clone with a few counts. V gene TRBV19 combines with J gene TRBJ2-4; the D is unclear. Germline CDR1 reads LNHDA; CDR2 reads SQIVND (reference sequence). The CDR3 covers 13 residues. Trimming cost V 3 bases and J 5 bases, with 8 bases left between them. The DNA for the CDR3 is TGTGCCAGTAGTATCAACAGCCAAAACATTCAGTACTTC. Residues: CASSINSQNIQYF.

This chain links TRBV5-4 with TRBJ1-1; tentative D call: TRBD1 (6 bases). The CDR3 loop spans 15 amino acids. The V end lost 0 bases, the J end lost 3 bases, and 12 bases lay between the germline ends. Per germline, CDR1 SGHNT and CDR2 YYREEE (reference sequence). CDR3 nucleotide sequence: TGTGCCAGCAGCTTGGTGGGAGGGGGGGACACTGAAGCTTTCTTT. Translated, it gives CASSLVGGGDTEAFF.

The chain carries TRBV28 and TRBJ1-4; 11 nucleotides align to TRBD1. There are 14 residues in the CDR3. The germline CDR1 and CDR2 sequences are MDHEN and SYDVKM. The trim removed 5 bases at V and 7 bases at J, leaving 3 bases unmatched. CDR3 in amino acids: CASSRDRGAEKLFF. DNA for the CDR3: TGTGCCAGCAGTAGGGACAGGGGGGCTGAAAAACTGTTTTTT.